The source of this T cell receptor (beta chain) is a study of Ad26.COV2.S vaccination and SARS-CoV-2 variants. Study-level results: Total T cell responses were possibly underestimated by TCR breadth and depth analyses. Reports say spike-specific CD8+ and CD4+ T cell responses covered substantial breadth after vaccination.

Comments on this clone: The antigen remains undetermined.

Between the trimmed V and J ends, which lost 0 bases and 6 bases, there was a span of 5 bases. Germline CDR1 and CDR2: LNHNV and YYDKDF (reference sequence). The CDR3 runs 12 residues. Treatment given: about 20 received Ad26.COV2.S at low or high dose, single or two shots; several received placebo; per-sample allocation not given. Sampling happened 63 days after the first vaccine or placebo injection. Libraries were prepared by immunoSEQ multiplex PCR; TCRdb keeps only in-frame clonotypes and omits some of them. The sample shows 250,000 or so clones, roughly 87% of them seen only once. Sequenced material: peripheral blood, taken in a trial of Ad26.COV2.S vaccine versus placebo. The sequence was collected from a person between 18 and 65 years old who received the Ad26.COV2.S COVID-19 vaccine or a placebo. The chain joins TRBV15 to TRBJ1-2; no definite D call. The CDR3 protein is CATSRDYHGYTF. The CDR3 DNA reads TGTGCCACCAGCAGAGATTATCATGGCTACACCTTC.